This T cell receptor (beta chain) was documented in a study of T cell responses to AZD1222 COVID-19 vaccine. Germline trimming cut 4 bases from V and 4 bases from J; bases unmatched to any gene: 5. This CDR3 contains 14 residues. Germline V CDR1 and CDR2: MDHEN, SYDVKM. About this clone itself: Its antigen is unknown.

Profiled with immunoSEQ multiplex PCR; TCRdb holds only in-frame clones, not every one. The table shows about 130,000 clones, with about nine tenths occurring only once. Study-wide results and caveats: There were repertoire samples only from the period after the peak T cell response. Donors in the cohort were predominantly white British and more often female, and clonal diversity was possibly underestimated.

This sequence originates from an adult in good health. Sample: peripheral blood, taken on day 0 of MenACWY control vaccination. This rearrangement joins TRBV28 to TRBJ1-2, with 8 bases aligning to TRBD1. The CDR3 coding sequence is TGTGCCAGCAGTTCAGGGGGCTGGGTCTATGGCTACACCTTC. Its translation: CASSSGGWVYGYTF.